This entry is about one TCR beta chain. The antigen remains undetermined. Germline V CDR1 and CDR2: GTSNPN, SVGIG (reference sequence). The CDR3 has 14 amino acids. With 2 bases removed from V and 0 bases from J, the gap between germline ends came to 11 bases. The sample originates from a study of radiation and T cells in renal cell carcinoma. Study overall: Nephrectomy followed 15 Gy stereotactic body radiation by 4 weeks. The study, taken as a whole, reports: In blood, top tumor clones expanded by 2 weeks, shrinking by 4.

Produced via immunoSEQ multiplex PCR; TCRdb's table is partial and in-frame only. The sample has tens of thousands of clones, around three quarters seen once. The time point: blood 2 weeks post-SBRT. As to treatment: 15 Gy SBRT to primary tumor, nephrectomy 4 weeks later. Source: blood, taken from a patient whose treatment included radiotherapy and nephrectomy. The sequence was collected from a man aged 55 to 70 with renal cell carcinoma. The rearrangement uses TRBV30 and TRBJ2-7; possible D gene TRBD2, 6 bases. CDR3 amino acids: CAWSKAGSSYEQYF. The CDR3 DNA follows: TGTGCCTGGAGTAAGGCGGGGAGCTCCTACGAGCAGTACTTC.